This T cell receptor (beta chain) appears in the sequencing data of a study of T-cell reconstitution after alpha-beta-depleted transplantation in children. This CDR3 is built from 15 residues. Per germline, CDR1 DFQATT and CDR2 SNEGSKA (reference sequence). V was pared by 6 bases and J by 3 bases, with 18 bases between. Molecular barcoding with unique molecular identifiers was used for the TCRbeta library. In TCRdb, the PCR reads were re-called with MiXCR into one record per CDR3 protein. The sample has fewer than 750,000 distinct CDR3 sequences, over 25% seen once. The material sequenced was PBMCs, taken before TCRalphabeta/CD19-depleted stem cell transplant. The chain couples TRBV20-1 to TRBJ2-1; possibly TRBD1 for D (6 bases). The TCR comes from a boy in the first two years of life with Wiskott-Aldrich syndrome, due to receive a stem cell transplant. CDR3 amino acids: CSARTQGDYYNEQFF. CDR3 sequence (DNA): TGCAGTGCGAGAACACAGGGAGATTACTACAATGAGCAGTTCTTC.